What follows is one T cell receptor beta chain and its context. Its target is unknown. This entry comes from a study of cytomegalovirus exposure and HLA in healthy donors. The study ran its PCR with 60 Vbeta and 13 Jbeta primers. The data were produced by immunoSEQ multiplex PCR, yet TCRdb's version contains in-frame clones alone and is incomplete. Of roughly 160,000 clones in the sample, approximately 85% were seen once. Study results and caveats: Further analysis, carried out later, found HLA-associated TCR beta chains more clonally expanded than equally common other chains. Among donors in an Asian-associated ancestry cluster, a later analysis reportedly found fewer N-insertions than the roughly 680-donor mean. In an earlier analysis, most TCR beta V segments were productive about 87% or about 30% of the time. HLA restriction was apparent for most CMV-associated TCR beta chains in a later analysis.

The V and J ends lost 2 bases and 4 bases, in that order; junction bases with no gene match: 3. The germline CDR1 and CDR2 sequences are SGDLS and YYNGEE. The CDR3 consists of 15 residues. Specimen: PBMCs. The chain carries TRBV9 and TRBJ2-2, with 9 bases fitting TRBD1. This receptor was obtained from a young man in good health and CMV-seropositive. This CDR3 is CASSVGQGSTGELFF. Written as DNA, the CDR3 is TGTGCCAGCAGCGTTGGACAGGGGTCCACCGGGGAGCTGTTTTTT.